The rows below give T cell receptor beta chains drawn from one sample of a study of PD-L1 blockade in urothelial cancer. Libraries were prepared by immunoSEQ multiplex PCR; TCRdb keeps only in-frame clonotypes and omits some of them. The profile shows 70,000 or so clones, 85% to 90% of them singletons. This material consisted of PBMCs, taken around atezolizumab (anti-PD-L1) treatment. The source of these receptors is a man between 60 and 70 years old with urothelial cancer. CDR3s include the opening cysteine and the closing phenylalanine or tryptophan. Fields, in order: clone size, J gene, D gene, V gene, CDR3 protein, CDR3 DNA. A D gene is named only where the DNA matches it firmly. Clone size appears in some rows only: once, few, many, or a class for an expanded clone.

>NA|TRBJ2-7|TRBD1|TRBV2
CARSGQGPYEQYF
TGTGCCAGATCGGGACAGGGGCCTTACGAGCAGTACTTC
>NA|TRBJ1-5|NA|TRBV27
CASSRTGFTNQPQHF
TGTGCCAGCAGTAGAACAGGGTTCACCAATCAGCCCCAGCATTTT
>NA|TRBJ2-5|NA|TRBV30
CAWSVQAGHETQYF
TGTGCCTGGAGTGTACAGGCAGGCCATGAGACCCAGTACTTC
>NA|TRBJ1-2|NA|TRBV29-1
CSVEDLRERVGYTF
TGCAGCGTTGAAGATCTTCGGGAAAGGGTTGGCTACACCTTC
>NA|TRBJ1-3|TRBD1|TRBV18
CASSSRTGSSGNTIYF
TGTGCCAGCTCATCAAGGACAGGGAGCTCTGGAAACACCATATATTTT
>once|TRBJ2-5|TRBD1|TRBV5-6
CASSSTGEGETQYF
TGTGCCAGCAGCAGTACAGGGGAAGGAGAGACCCAGTACTTC
>NA|TRBJ2-7|NA|TRBV6-4
CASSPHGGRNYEQYF
TGTGCCAGCAGTCCCCATGGAGGGCGGAACTACGAGCAGTACTTC
>NA|TRBJ1-1|NA|TRBV6-6
CASSDWTAANTEAFF
TGTGCCAGCAGCGACTGGACAGCCGCGAACACTGAAGCTTTCTTT
>once|TRBJ2-1|TRBD1|TRBV5-1
CASSLYLGDRRNEQFF
TGCGCCAGCAGCTTGTATCTCGGGGACAGGAGGAATGAGCAGTTCTTC
>once|TRBJ1-4|TRBD1|TRBV19
CASSLPGTGEKLFF
TGTGCCAGTAGTCTTCCGGGGACAGGGGAAAAACTGTTTTTT
>few|TRBJ1-6|TRBD1|TRBV6-5
CASRTGNSPLHF
TGTGCCAGCAGGACAGGGAATTCACCCCTCCACTTT
>NA|TRBJ1-5|TRBD1|TRBV10-2
CASSRDRGSGQPQHF
TGCGCCAGCAGTCGGGACAGGGGGTCAGGTCAGCCCCAGCATTTT
>once|TRBJ1-1|NA|TRBV5-1
CASSSYENSGETEAFF
TGCGCCAGCAGTTCCTATGAGAACTCTGGAGAGACCGAAGCTTTCTTT
>NA|TRBJ1-4|NA|TRBV28
CATRLFDEANEKLFF
TGTGCCACTCGACTATTCGACGAGGCTAATGAAAAACTGTTTTTT
>NA|TRBJ2-2|NA|TRBV7-8
CASSLARGTGELFF
TGTGCCAGCAGCTTAGCGCGCGGTACCGGGGAGCTGTTTTTT
>many|TRBJ2-7|NA|TRBV21-1
CASSKSNSKPSYEQYF
TGTGCCAGCAGCAAATCAAACAGCAAGCCCTCCTACGAGCAGTACTTC
>once|TRBJ2-1|TRBD2|TRBV30
CAWSGLAGINNEQFF
TGTGCCTGGAGTGGGCTAGCGGGTATTAACAATGAGCAGTTCTTC
>NA|TRBJ2-2|TRBD2|TRBV7-2
CASKTPPGLAGNTGELFF
TGTGCCAGCAAGACACCCCCGGGACTAGCGGGAAACACCGGGGAGCTGTTTTTT
>NA|TRBJ2-7|NA|TRBV18
CASSPFSRGSYEQYF
TGTGCCAGCTCACCATTCAGTCGTGGCTCCTACGAGCAGTACTTC
>once|TRBJ2-3|NA|TRBV5-1
CASSRDSTSTDTQYF
TGCGCCAGCAGCCGGGACTCAACTAGCACAGATACGCAGTATTTT
>NA|TRBJ1-3|NA|TRBV5-1
CASRREGGAGNTIYF
TGCGCCAGCAGACGGGAAGGTGGAGCTGGAAACACCATATATTTT
>NA|TRBJ1-4|NA|TRBV9
CASSVVASGEKLFF
TGTGCCAGCAGCGTAGTAGCTTCCGGTGAAAAACTGTTTTTT
>NA|TRBJ2-5|NA|TRBV5-1
CASRMGDRETQYF
TGCGCCAGCAGAATGGGAGATCGCGAGACCCAGTACTTC
>NA|TRBJ2-7|TRBD2|TRBV7-8
CASSPQRGRLYEQYF
TGTGCCAGCAGCCCCCAGCGGGGCCGCCTGTACGAGCAGTACTTC
>NA|TRBJ1-4|NA|TRBV7-2
CASSLGGPGEKLFF
TGTGCCAGCAGCTTAGGGGGGCCCGGGGAAAAACTGTTTTTT
>NA|TRBJ1-2|TRBD1|TRBV29-1
CSVELPLGQGAGGYTF
TGCAGCGTTGAACTTCCCCTTGGACAGGGGGCAGGTGGCTACACCTTC
>NA|TRBJ2-7|TRBD2|TRBV7-9
CASSLAGGPHEQYF
TGTGCCAGCAGCTTAGCGGGAGGGCCCCACGAGCAGTACTTC
>NA|TRBJ1-1|TRBD1|TRBV7-9
CASSSDTGAATEAFF
TGTGCCAGCAGCTCCGATACAGGGGCCGCGACTGAAGCTTTCTTT
>NA|TRBJ2-7|NA|TRBV27
CASSSNPTENYEQYF
TGTGCCAGCAGTTCTAACCCGACAGAAAACTACGAGCAGTACTTC
>NA|TRBJ1-1|TRBD1|TRBV15
CATSRVVDRVDGEAFF
TGTGCCACCAGCAGAGTTGTGGACAGGGTTGATGGTGAAGCTTTCTTT
>NA|TRBJ2-3|NA|TRBV11-3
CASSFSDSRTDTQYF
TGTGCCAGCAGCTTCAGCGACTCTCGCACAGATACGCAGTATTTT
>NA|TRBJ2-1|TRBD2|TRBV27
CASSHPSGRGYNEQFF
TGTGCCAGCAGTCATCCCAGCGGGAGGGGGTACAATGAGCAGTTCTTC
>NA|TRBJ2-7|NA|TRBV5-4
CASSLTGSNYEQYF
TGTGCCAGCAGCTTGACAGGGTCGAACTACGAGCAGTACTTC